Shown below are 18 T cell receptor beta chains from a single sample sequenced in a study of cytomegalovirus exposure and HLA in healthy donors. Primers for the PCR totalled 60 Vbeta and 13 Jbeta. This table comes from immunoSEQ multiplex PCR, and its TCRdb copy is limited to in-frame clones, with some not included. The data contain 180,000 or so clones, 79% of them seen just once; the ten biggest clones take up 2% to 2.5%. The sample consisted of PBMCs. The receptors here all came from a woman aged 45-60 years in good health and CMV-seronegative.

The rearrangement links TRBV6-1 to TRBJ2-3, with 10 positions matching TRBD1. Germline CDR1 reads MNHNS; CDR2 reads SASEGT. The J segment lost 6 bases and the V segment lost 11 bases, leaving 11 bases of the junction unmatched. The CDR3 is 14 amino acids. CDR3 coding DNA: TGTGCCGGGGGGAGACAGGGGGCATGGGATACGCAGTATTTT. It yields the protein CAGGRQGAWDTQYF.

The chain joins TRBV5-1 to TRBJ2-7; 10 bases map to TRBD1. This CDR3 contains 17 residues. Trimming took 0 bases from V and 0 from J; bases not matched to a gene: 6. The germline V gene has CDR1 SGHRS and CDR2 YFSETQ. CDR3 bases: TGCGCCAGCAGCTTGGAACCGACAGGGGGCAGCTCCTACGAGCAGTACTTC. This gives the protein CASSLEPTGGSSYEQYF.

V is TRBV18 and J is TRBJ1-5, with D perhaps TRBD1 (6 bases). With 1 base removed from V and 3 bases from J, the gap between germline ends came to 13 bases. The length of the CDR3 is 16 residues. Germline V lookup: CDR1 KGHSH, CDR2 LQKENI. The CDR3 bases are TGTGCCAGCTCACCACGCGGGGGGGCCTCCAATCAGCCCCAGCATTTT. Amino acid sequence: CASSPRGGASNQPQHF.

The chain joins TRBV10-1 to TRBJ2-5; the D gene is possibly TRBD1 (6 bases). The J call may not be correct, given that the DNA end is closer to TRBJ2-7. The CDR3 is 14 residues long. Germline assignment: CDR1 WNHNN and CDR2 SYGVQD (reference sequence). CDR3 loop: CASSPDRRPGEQYF. Here the CDR3 DNA reads TGCGCCAGCAGCCCTGACAGGAGGCCGGGCGAGCAGTACTTC.

The rearrangement links TRBV15 to TRBJ1-2; 9 bases map to TRBD1. V lost 5 bases to trimming and J lost 7 bases; unmatched junction nucleotides: 11. Germline assignment: CDR1 LNHNV and CDR2 YYDKDF (reference sequence). CDR3 size: 15 residues. The CDR3 reads CATSAGQGLSTGYTF. The CDR3 coding sequence is TGTGCCACCAGCGCCGGACAGGGGCTCTCCACTGGCTACACCTTC. Supplemented by reference TRBV15 and TRBJ1-2, the full variable domain reads DAMVIQNPRYQVTQFGKPVTLSCSQTLNHNVMYWYQQKSSQAPKLLFHYYDKDFNNEADTPDNFQSRRPNTSFCFLDIRSPGLGDTAMYLCATSAGQGLSTGYTFGSGTRLTVV.

The chain recombines TRBV7-6 with TRBJ2-1; TRBD2 matches 16 bases. Germline V CDR1 and CDR2: SGHVS, FNYEAQ. The CDR3 is 17 residues long. Trimming at V came to 2 bases and at J to 9 bases, leaving 7 bases not matched to a gene. CDR3 loop: CASSLSMGLAGGLEQFF. DNA of the CDR3: TGTGCCAGCAGCTTATCCATGGGACTAGCGGGGGGGCTTGAGCAGTTCTTC.

V and J are TRBV7-2 and TRBJ1-3; weak D call: TRBD1 (6 bases). Germline-derived CDR1 and CDR2 are SGHTA and FQGNSA. The germline V and J ends were trimmed by 5 bases and 2 bases, with 16 bases remaining between them. The CDR3 length is 16 residues. CDR3 loop: CASSQFSQGTGNTIYF. Written as DNA, the CDR3 is TGTGCCAGCAGCCAGTTTAGTCAGGGGACTGGAAACACCATATATTTT.

The chain has TRBV7-2 and TRBJ2-1; TRBD2 aligns across 12 bases. V trimming: 5 bases; J trimming: 5 bases; junction bases outside the gene matches: 4. Germline CDR1 and CDR2: SGHTA and FQGNSA. The CDR3 is made up of 15 amino acids. The CDR3 here is CASSPRTSGNNEQFF. The CDR3 coding sequence is TGTGCCAGCAGCCCACGGACTAGCGGGAACAATGAGCAGTTCTTC.

This chain uses TRBV28 with TRBJ1-5; D possibly corresponds to TRBD1 (5 bases). CDR3 length: 14 amino acids. The V gene's germline CDR1 is MDHEN and CDR2 SYDVKM. Trimming took 11 bases from V and 5 from J, leaving 19 bases between them. CDR3 region: CAGNERLGDQPQHF. The CDR3 DNA reads TGTGCCGGCAACGAACGGTTAGGGGATCAGCCCCAGCATTTT.

J is TRBJ2-7 and V is TRBV6-1; TRBD2 matches at 10 bases. CDR3 length equals 14 residues. Germline lookup yields CDR1 MNHNS and CDR2 SASEGT. The V and J ends lost 5 bases and 3 bases, in that order; junction bases with no gene match: 4. The CDR3, as DNA: TGTGCCAGCAGTCCTAGCGGGAGTTTCTACGAGCAGTACTTC. Encoded protein: CASSPSGSFYEQYF.

The chain employs TRBV7-9 and TRBJ1-4; no clear D. Germline CDR1 SEHNR, CDR2 FQNEAQ (reference sequence). The V end lost 0 bases, the J end lost 4 bases, and 9 bases lay between the germline ends. CDR3 size: 15 residues. This chain's CDR3 is CASSLALGLNEKLFF. In DNA form, the CDR3 reads TGTGCCAGCAGCTTAGCCCTCGGACTTAATGAAAAACTGTTTTTT.

This clone was detected once. V is TRBV6-5 and J is TRBJ2-7; weak D call: TRBD2 (6 bases). This CDR3 is 13 amino acids long. Germline assignment: CDR1 MNHEY and CDR2 SVGAGI. V was clipped by 7 bases and J by 6 bases, with 16 bases between them. CDR3 bases: TGTGCCAGCACCTCTAGCGTGGGTCTCGAGCAGTACTTC. It encodes CASTSSVGLEQYF.

The gene calls are TRBV6-1 and TRBJ1-1, with 9 bases identical to TRBD1. J gave up 6 bases and V 4 bases, and 9 bases lay outside the gene matches. The CDR3 extends over 15 amino acids. Germline CDR1 reads MNHNS; CDR2 reads SASEGT. As DNA, the CDR3 is TGTGCCAGCAGTGCGAGACAGGGGGTCTTTGCTGAAGCTTTCTTT. It encodes CASSARQGVFAEAFF.

This clone was observed a few times. The chain joins TRBV19 to TRBJ1-5; D may be TRBD1 (6 bases). Trimming shortened V by 6 bases and J by 1 base, and 10 bases separated the two germline ends. This CDR3 region has 14 residues. CDR1 and CDR2 (germline): LNHDA, SQIVND (reference sequence). The CDR3 DNA sequence: TGTGCCAGTAGCACAGGGAAGAGCAATCAGCCCCAGCATTTT. Translating it yields CASSTGKSNQPQHF.

This clone has only a few counts. This rearrangement joins TRBV18 to TRBJ2-1, with TRBD2 identical over 9 bases. V was clipped by 2 bases and J by 3 bases; unmatched bases: 5. The CDR3 length is 16 residues. The germline CDR1 and CDR2 sequences are KGHSH and LQKENI. Here the CDR3 DNA reads TGTGCCAGCTCACCAAATTTGCGGGGGGGCTACAATGAGCAGTTCTTC. Translated, it gives CASSPNLRGGYNEQFF.

The chain couples TRBV10-2 to TRBJ2-7; 7 positions agree with TRBD1. The CDR3 has 15 residues. Germline V lookup: CDR1 WSHSY, CDR2 SAAADI. J was trimmed by 2 bases and V by 8 bases; bases with no gene match: 12. Written as DNA, the CDR3 is TGCGCCAGCGCTAACAGGGGAAATAGGGCCTACGAGCAGTACTTC. Translating gives CASANRGNRAYEQYF.

This clone has more than one count but fewer than ten. The rearrangement links TRBV30 to TRBJ2-1; D is perhaps TRBD2 (6 bases). V was shortened by 4 bases and J by 3 bases, with 13 bases between the two germline ends. The V gene's germline CDR1 is GTSNPN and CDR2 SVGIG (reference sequence). This CDR3 region has 14 residues. CDR3 amino acids: CAWKASVNYNEQFF. Here the CDR3 DNA reads TGTGCCTGGAAGGCTAGCGTGAACTACAATGAGCAGTTCTTC.

This clone was detected only once. This sequence joins TRBV5-1 and TRBJ2-1, with 13 bases lining up with TRBD2. The ends lost 4 bases at V and 7 bases at J; junction bases unmatched: 5. Germline lookup yields CDR1 SGHRS and CDR2 YFSETQ. The CDR3 extends over 15 amino acids. The CDR3 DNA follows: TGCGCCAGCAGCCCCGGGACTAGCGGGGCGAATGAGCAGTTCTTC. Translation: CASSPGTSGANEQFF.